This T cell receptor (beta chain) was captured in a study of T cells in localized non-small cell lung cancer. Study-wide points: In the blood, greater T cell density corresponded to longer overall survival.

Some clones are missing from TCRdb's copy, which holds only in-frame ones; the method was immunoSEQ multiplex PCR. The data hold roughly 2,400 clones, with roughly 47% observed a single time. V gave up 5 bases and J gave up 0 bases, with 10 bases separating them. CDR1 and CDR2 from the germline V gene are LNHDA and SQIVND (reference sequence). The CDR3 runs 14 residues. A word on this clone: Its target is unknown.

This chain uses TRBV19 with TRBJ1-1, with unresolved D. The sequenced sample was lung tumor tissue, obtained before any cancer treatment. This receptor was identified in a woman aged 40-69 years with stage II squamous cell lung carcinoma. CDR3 in DNA: TGTGCCAGTAGTCGCTATTTAATGAACACTGAAGCTTTCTTT. It translates to CASSRYLMNTEAFF.